These T cell receptor beta chains were read from a single sample in a study of shared T cell receptors in the human thymus. Clones were sequenced by immunoSEQ multiplex PCR, and TCRdb holds only the in-frame ones, with some missing. The data show 700,000 or so clones, 70% to 90% seen once. These same data were also listed under a study on human thymus T cells.

The sample taken for sequencing was thymocytes. Receptors originate from a girl under two years old with a congenital heart defect. Both conserved end residues are part of each CDR3. Fields, in order: clone size, CDR3 length, J gene, V gene, D gene, CDR3 protein, CDR3 DNA. D genes are given only for firm matches. Only part of the rows carry a size: once, few, many, or a class if the clone is expanded.

size: .
length: 13
J: TRBJ2-7
V: TRBV5-8
D: .
CDR3: CASSLGGACEQYF
DNA: TGTGCCAGCAGCTTAGGGGGGGCCTGCGAGCAGTACTTC

size: .
length: 15
J: TRBJ1-5
V: TRBV7-9
D: TRBD1
CDR3: CASSYGQGPNQPQHF
DNA: TGTGCCAGCAGCTACGGACAGGGCCCAAATCAGCCCCAGCATTTT

size: .
length: 15
J: TRBJ2-3
V: TRBV11-2
D: .
CDR3: CASSLARGGTDTQYF
DNA: TGTGCCAGCAGCTTAGCCAGGGGAGGCACAGATACGCAGTATTTT

size: .
length: 15
J: TRBJ1-2
V: TRBV19
D: .
CDR3: CASSPAGFGNYGYTF
DNA: TGTGCCAGTAGTCCAGCAGGGTTTGGAAACTATGGCTACACCTTC

size: few
length: 14
J: TRBJ2-3
V: TRBV29-1
D: TRBD2
CDR3: CSVEGTSGEDTQYF
DNA: TGCAGCGTCGAAGGGACTAGCGGGGAGGATACGCAGTATTTT

size: .
length: 21
J: TRBJ2-1
V: TRBV4-3
D: TRBD2
CDR3: CASSQDHWTSGGQTKYNEQFF
DNA: TGCGCCAGCAGCCAAGACCACTGGACTAGCGGGGGACAAACAAAGTACAATGAGCAGTTCTTC

size: .
length: 13
J: TRBJ2-5
V: TRBV9
D: TRBD1
CDR3: CASSDRGAETQYF
DNA: TGTGCCAGCAGCGACAGGGGCGCGGAGACCCAGTACTTC

size: .
length: 16
J: TRBJ2-5
V: TRBV4-2
D: TRBD1
CDR3: CASSVAGTGVQETQYF
DNA: TGTGCCAGCAGCGTAGCCGGGACAGGCGTCCAAGAGACCCAGTACTTC

size: .
length: 20
J: TRBJ1-3
V: TRBV28
D: .
CDR3: CASSFRSAGEGRDQGNTIYF
DNA: TGTGCCAGCAGTTTTAGGTCCGCGGGGGAGGGAAGGGATCAAGGAAACACCATATATTTT

size: .
length: 14
J: TRBJ1-2
V: TRBV19
D: .
CDR3: CASRAGPGHHGYTF
DNA: TGTGCCAGTAGGGCCGGACCCGGACATCATGGCTACACCTTC

size: .
length: 14
J: TRBJ1-6
V: TRBV27
D: .
CDR3: CASSLYREGSPLHF
DNA: TGTGCCAGCAGTTTGTACAGGGAGGGTTCACCCCTCCACTTT

size: .
length: 16
J: TRBJ1-4
V: TRBV11-2
D: TRBD1
CDR3: CASSVNRGRLTEKLFF
DNA: TGTGCCAGCAGCGTGAACAGGGGACGGCTAACGGAAAAACTGTTTTTT

size: .
length: 14
J: TRBJ2-7
V: TRBV2
D: TRBD2
CDR3: CASSEAGGDYEQYF
DNA: TGTGCCAGCAGTGAAGCTGGGGGGGACTACGAGCAGTACTTC

size: .
length: 16
J: TRBJ1-3
V: TRBV6-5
D: .
CDR3: CASSYSIGISGNTIYF
DNA: TGTGCCAGCAGTTACTCGATCGGTATCTCTGGAAACACCATATATTTT

size: .
length: 17
J: TRBJ2-6
V: TRBV4-3
D: .
CDR3: CASSQEAGLRGANVLTF
DNA: TGCGCCAGCAGCCAAGAGGCAGGTCTCCGGGGGGCCAACGTCCTGACTTTC

size: .
length: 16
J: TRBJ2-7
V: TRBV11-2
D: .
CDR3: CASSIKTGDSSYEQYF
DNA: TGTGCCAGCAGCATAAAAACGGGGGACAGTAGCTACGAGCAGTACTTC

size: .
length: 19
J: TRBJ1-5
V: TRBV4-2
D: .
CDR3: CASSQGGAGGVYSNQPQHF
DNA: TGTGCCAGCAGCCAAGGCGGGGCAGGAGGAGTTTATAGCAATCAGCCCCAGCATTTT

size: .
length: 15
J: TRBJ1-2
V: TRBV14
D: .
CDR3: CASSRWTAEGGGYTF
DNA: TGTGCCAGCAGCCGCTGGACCGCAGAGGGAGGGGGCTACACCTTC

size: .
length: 20
J: TRBJ1-3
V: TRBV11-2
D: TRBD1
CDR3: CASSLDNLGQGSFSGNTIYF
DNA: TGTGCCAGCAGCTTAGATAATTTGGGACAGGGATCCTTCTCTGGAAACACCATATATTTT

size: .
length: 17
J: TRBJ1-5
V: TRBV5-1
D: TRBD1
CDR3: CASYSDRSENGDQPQHF
DNA: TGCGCCAGCTATTCGGACAGGTCTGAAAATGGGGATCAGCCCCAGCATTTT

size: .
length: 14
J: TRBJ1-1
V: TRBV6-5
D: TRBD1
CDR3: CASSLGDRSTEAFF
DNA: TGTGCCAGCTCTCTAGGGGACAGGAGCACTGAAGCTTTCTTT

size: .
length: 21
J: TRBJ1-5
V: TRBV4-1
D: TRBD1
CDR3: CASSQDPGGQGAKGSNQPQHF
DNA: TGCGCCAGCAGCCAAGATCCCGGAGGACAGGGGGCGAAGGGGAGCAATCAGCCCCAGCATTTT

size: once
length: 15
J: TRBJ2-1
V: TRBV28
D: TRBD2
CDR3: CASAQSGVPYNEQFF
DNA: TGTGCCAGCGCTCAGAGCGGGGTCCCCTACAATGAGCAGTTCTTC

size: .
length: 11
J: TRBJ1-1
V: TRBV20-1
D: .
CDR3: CSARASGEAFF
DNA: TGCAGTGCTAGGGCCTCGGGTGAAGCTTTCTTT

size: .
length: 12
J: TRBJ2-7
V: TRBV28
D: .
CDR3: CASRASHYEQYF
DNA: TGTGCCAGCAGGGCTAGCCACTACGAGCAGTACTTC

size: .
length: 18
J: TRBJ2-1
V: TRBV5-1
D: TRBD2
CDR3: CASSLHRTSGGACDEQFF
DNA: TGCGCCAGCAGCTTGCACCGGACTAGCGGGGGGGCTTGTGATGAGCAGTTCTTC